These T cell receptor beta chains were read from a single sample in a study of T cells after yellow fever vaccination. TCRdb fed the 5' RACE reads into MiXCR, producing one record per CDR3 protein. The sample includes more than 200,000 distinct CDR3 sequences, 3.6% of them seen just once. This specimen consisted of PBMCs, obtained 15 days after the yellow fever booster vaccination. These receptors were collected from a young man who received the YFV17D yellow fever vaccine. Each CDR3 is given with its conserved first and last residue. D genes are given only for firm matches. A clone size is listed for some rows: how often the clone was seen (once, few, many), or a class if it is expanded.

CDR3aa	CDR3nt	j_gene	v_gene	abundance	d_gene
CASSQGSGYEQYF	TGCGCCAGCAGCCAGGGCAGTGGGTACGAGCAGTACTTC	TRBJ2-7	TRBV4-1	.	.
CASSLLGQNSYEQYF	TGTGCCAGCAGCCTACTGGGACAGAACTCCTACGAGCAGTACTTC	TRBJ2-7	TRBV7-9	many	TRBD1
CSGGQPPTDTQYF	TGCAGCGGGGGACAGCCTCCCACAGATACGCAGTATTTT	TRBJ2-3	TRBV29-1	many	TRBD1
CASGGPEAFF	TGTGCCAGTGGTGGACCTGAAGCTTTCTTT	TRBJ1-1	TRBV19	many	.
CASSLGLSGAGYTF	TGTGCCAGCAGTCTCGGACTGTCGGGAGCTGGCTACACCTTC	TRBJ1-2	TRBV6-5	many	.
CSARRDSNQPQHF	TGCAGTGCTAGACGGGACAGTAATCAGCCCCAGCATTTT	TRBJ1-5	TRBV20-1	many	TRBD1
CASSSMTGGASGELFF	TGTGCCAGCTCATCGATGACAGGGGGCGCGTCCGGGGAGCTGTTTTTT	TRBJ2-2	TRBV18	many	TRBD1
CASSQPYSTKLFF	TGTGCCAGCAGCCAACCCTACTCTACAAAACTGTTTTTT	TRBJ1-4	TRBV6-2/TRBV6-3	many	.
CASSFDPGLDLGEQFF	TGTGCCAGCAGCTTTGATCCGGGACTAGACCTGGGTGAGCAGTTCTTC	TRBJ2-1	TRBV5-5	many	TRBD2
CASSPSGTGIAINIQYF	TGTGCCAGCAGCCCCTCCGGGACGGGAATAGCCATAAACATTCAGTACTTC	TRBJ2-4	TRBV5-4	.	.
CSARALTGGYNEQFF	TGCAGTGCTAGAGCCCTGACAGGGGGCTACAATGAGCAGTTCTTC	TRBJ2-1	TRBV20-1	many	TRBD1
CASSLFGGLDTQYF	TGTGCCAGCAGCTTGTTCGGGGGGTTAGATACGCAGTATTTT	TRBJ2-3	TRBV7-2	many	TRBD2
CASSRSYDVTQETQYF	TGTGCCAGCAGTAGAAGTTACGACGTGACACAAGAGACCCAGTACTTC	TRBJ2-5	TRBV7-2	many	.
CRARDYSTGELFF	TGCAGGGCCCGGGACTACTCCACCGGGGAGCTGTTTTTT	TRBJ2-2	TRBV20-1	many	TRBD2
CASSAGQGELNTEAFF	TGTGCCAGTAGTGCGGGACAGGGGGAGTTGAACACTGAAGCTTTCTTT	TRBJ1-1	TRBV19	few	TRBD1
CAIGQGSLNTGELFF	TGTGCCATCGGACAGGGGTCATTGAACACCGGGGAGCTGTTTTTT	TRBJ2-2	TRBV10-3	many	TRBD1
CSASRPGGNQPQHF	TGCAGTGCTAGTCGTCCCGGGGGCAATCAGCCCCAGCATTTT	TRBJ1-5	TRBV20-1	many	.
CASTQGPSRQPQHF	TGCGCCAGCACTCAGGGCCCTTCCAGGCAGCCCCAGCATTTT	TRBJ1-5	TRBV4-1	many	.
CSAWTLAENGYTF	TGCAGTGCCTGGACCCTCGCGGAGAATGGCTACACCTTC	TRBJ1-2	TRBV20-1	many	.
CASSTPGRGPNQPQHF	TGTGCCAGCAGCACCCCGGGTAGGGGCCCCAATCAGCCCCAGCATTTT	TRBJ1-5	TRBV28	many	.
CSANGQGSTDTQYF	TGCAGTGCTAATGGACAGGGGAGTACAGATACGCAGTATTTT	TRBJ2-3	TRBV20-1	many	TRBD1
CASSEARDRVLGYNEQFF	TGTGCCAGCAGTGAAGCGCGGGACAGGGTCTTAGGCTACAATGAGCAGTTCTTC	TRBJ2-1	TRBV6-1	many	TRBD1
CASSLIATLGNQPQHF	TGTGCCAGCAGTTTGATTGCCACGCTAGGCAATCAGCCCCAGCATTTT	TRBJ1-5	TRBV12-3/TRBV12-4	many	.
CASRSGQYATNEKLFF	TGCGCCAGCAGGTCGGGACAGTATGCAACTAATGAAAAACTGTTTTTT	TRBJ1-4	TRBV5-1	many	TRBD1
CSAGGLSLPRPQHF	TGCAGTGCTGGAGGCTTGTCTCTCCCCAGGCCCCAGCATTTT	TRBJ1-5	TRBV20-1	many	.
CSARDFRTSGKTQYF	TGCAGTGCTAGAGATTTCAGGACTAGCGGAAAGACCCAGTACTTC	TRBJ2-5	TRBV20-1	many	TRBD2
CASRGPGQPQHF	TGTGCCAGTAGGGGGCCGGGTCAGCCCCAGCATTTT	TRBJ1-5	TRBV19	few	.
CASSLRDTSYEQYF	TGCGCCAGCAGCCTCCGGGACACCTCCTACGAGCAGTACTTC	TRBJ2-7	TRBV5-1	many	.
CASSLGWTSGGHRELFF	TGTGCCAGCAGCTTGGGGTGGACTAGCGGGGGGCACCGGGAGCTGTTTTTT	TRBJ2-2	TRBV5-5	many	TRBD2
CASRFGDGETQYF	TGTGCCAGCAGGTTTGGGGACGGGGAGACCCAGTACTTC	TRBJ2-5	TRBV12-3/TRBV12-4	many	.
CATQGSSTDTQYF	TGTGCCACCCAGGGGTCGAGCACAGATACGCAGTATTTT	TRBJ2-3	TRBV24-1	many	.
CASSQGGVDSDTQYF	TGTGCCAGCAGCCAGGGGGGGGTGGACTCAGATACGCAGTATTTT	TRBJ2-3	TRBV3-1	many	TRBD2
CASTLQGAFNQPQHF	TGTGCCAGCACCCTTCAGGGGGCCTTCAATCAGCCCCAGCATTTT	TRBJ1-5	TRBV6-2/TRBV6-3	.	TRBD1
CASSVELSETQYF	TGTGCCAGCAGCGTAGAACTTTCAGAGACCCAGTACTTC	TRBJ2-5	TRBV9	many	.
CSARPQGVYEAFF	TGCAGTGCTAGACCTCAGGGGGTCTATGAAGCTTTCTTT	TRBJ1-1	TRBV20-1	many	TRBD1
CASSFGPLGDSNQPQHF	TGTGCCAGCAGCTTCGGGCCCCTAGGGGATAGCAATCAGCCCCAGCATTTT	TRBJ1-5	TRBV5-5	.	.
CATSPQTGVTDTQYF	TGTGCTACCTCGCCCCAAACAGGGGTCACAGATACGCAGTATTTT	TRBJ2-3	TRBV7-2	few	TRBD1
CATSDVDADRTSYGYTF	TGTGCCACCAGTGATGTTGATGCGGACCGCACTTCCTATGGCTACACCTTC	TRBJ1-2	TRBV24-1	many	.
CASSQAAHAGNTEAFF	TGCGCCAGCAGCCAAGCGGCCCACGCGGGGAACACTGAAGCTTTCTTT	TRBJ1-1	TRBV4-3	many	.
CASSPVDGQGNQPQHF	TGCGCCAGCAGCCCTGTCGACGGACAGGGCAATCAGCCCCAGCATTTT	TRBJ1-5	TRBV4-1	many	TRBD1
CASSYDPGANTEAFF	TGTGCCAGCAGTTACGATCCAGGGGCTAACACTGAAGCTTTCTTT	TRBJ1-1	TRBV6-5	many	.
CASSLELAGNNEQFF	TGTGCCAGCAGTTTAGAACTAGCGGGGAACAATGAGCAGTTCTTC	TRBJ2-1	TRBV12-3/TRBV12-4	many	TRBD2
CASSQRPPGIGELFF	TGTGCCAGCAGCCAGCGCCCCCCGGGGATTGGGGAGCTGTTTTTT	TRBJ2-2	TRBV3-1	many	.
CASSQDTETQYF	TGTGCCAGCAGCCAAGATACCGAGACCCAGTACTTC	TRBJ2-5	TRBV3-1	many	.
CASSLLGLGVREQFF	TGTGCCAGCAGCCTCCTCGGACTAGGTGTACGTGAGCAGTTCTTC	TRBJ2-1	TRBV6-2/TRBV6-3	many	TRBD2
CASSREGNNQPQHF	TGCGCCAGCAGCCGCGAAGGGAACAATCAGCCCCAGCATTTT	TRBJ1-5	TRBV4-1	many	.
CASSAPGQGLYTQYF	TGTGCCAGCAGCGCACCGGGACAGGGGCTGTATACGCAGTATTTT	TRBJ2-3	TRBV7-2	.	TRBD1
CASSLEGNEQYF	TGTGCCAGCAGTTTAGAAGGGAACGAGCAGTACTTC	TRBJ2-7	TRBV12-3/TRBV12-4	many	.
CASKRTSSPLHF	TGTGCCAGCAAACGGACCTCTTCACCCCTCCACTTT	TRBJ1-6	TRBV12-3/TRBV12-4	many	.
CSVFLSGQGAGDTQYF	TGCAGCGTTTTCCTCTCGGGACAGGGGGCAGGAGATACGCAGTATTTT	TRBJ2-3	TRBV29-1	few	TRBD1
CASSRGQANYGYTF	TGTGCCAGCAGCCGGGGTCAGGCTAACTATGGCTACACCTTC	TRBJ1-2	TRBV7-9	many	.
CASSLGLGQREQYF	TGTGCCAGCAGCTTGGGGCTTGGGCAGAGGGAGCAGTACTTC	TRBJ2-7	TRBV5-4	many	.
CSASKDSSTDTQYF	TGCAGTGCTAGTAAGGACAGTAGCACAGATACGCAGTATTTT	TRBJ2-3	TRBV20-1	many	.
CASSAPLAGRTHNEQFF	TGTGCCAGCAGCGCGCCTTTAGCGGGGCGTACCCACAATGAGCAGTTCTTC	TRBJ2-1	TRBV7-6	many	TRBD2
CSVYEGEGYEQYF	TGCAGCGTTTATGAGGGAGAAGGCTACGAGCAGTACTTC	TRBJ2-7	TRBV29-1	few	.
CASSFNSGGEETQYF	TGTGCCAGCAGTTTTAATAGCGGGGGGGAAGAGACCCAGTACTTC	TRBJ2-5	TRBV6-5	many	TRBD2
CAIRREENTEAFF	TGTGCCATCAGAAGGGAGGAGAACACTGAAGCTTTCTTT	TRBJ1-1	TRBV10-3	many	.
CSARAWRVDTEAFF	TGCAGTGCTAGGGCCTGGAGGGTAGATACTGAAGCTTTCTTT	TRBJ1-1	TRBV20-1	many	.
CASSTGTSYETQYF	TGCGCCAGCAGCACCGGGACTAGCTACGAGACCCAGTACTTC	TRBJ2-5	TRBV5-1	many	TRBD2